The 14 T cell receptor beta chains reported below all come from one sample, sequenced in a study of identical twins. Using its own MiXCR run on the 5' RACE reads, TCRdb lists one record per CDR3 protein. The table has around 1.7 million distinct CDR3 sequences, about 32% seen once; the top ten hold roughly 0.3%. Material for sequencing was cord blood. The source of these receptors is a newborn girl in good health.

The chain has TRBV12-3 or TRBV12-4 and TRBJ2-5; the D call may be TRBD1 or TRBD2 (5 bases each). This CDR3 region has 16 residues. Trimming took 2 bases from V and 4 from J, leaving 17 bases between them. The CDR3 DNA reads as TGTGCCAGCAGTTTAACCAGGCTAGCAGGGATAGAGACCCAGTACTTC. It specifies CASSLTRLAGIETQYF.

The chain recombines TRBV2 with TRBJ2-5; D remains unclear. Between the trimmed V and J ends, which lost 5 bases and 11 bases, there was a span of 24 bases. Per germline, CDR1 SNHLY and CDR2 FYNNEI. The CDR3 consists of 15 residues. DNA for the CDR3: TGTGCCAGCAGTTTCGACCCGAGCTCCTACAATGAGCAGTACTTC. This encodes CASSFDPSSYNEQYF.

This clonotype was found many times. J is TRBJ2-4 and V is TRBV14; D ambiguous. This CDR3 is 12 amino acids long. V lost 3 bases and J lost 3, with 3 bases in between. Germline V gene sequence: CDR1 SGHDN, CDR2 FVKESK. The CDR3 nucleotides are TGTGCCAGCAGCCAGGTCAAAAACATTCAGTACTTC. Its translation is CASSQVKNIQYF.

This chain uses TRBV21-1 with TRBJ1-1; TRBD1 was called by the table and not checked on the DNA. TRBV21-1 is a documented pseudogene. CDR3 length: 14 amino acids. The CDR3 spells CASSNRTGGTEAFF. The CDR3 DNA follows: TGTGCCAGCAGCAACCGGACAGGGGGCACTGAAGCTTTCTTT.

This clonotype came up a few times. This rearrangement joins TRBV28 to TRBJ2-1; D is ambiguous. In germline, CDR1 is MDHEN, CDR2 SYDVKM. V lost 3 bases and J lost 3, with 6 bases in between. The CDR3 runs 13 residues. The DNA of the CDR3 is TGTGCCAGCAGTTTCCCCGACTACAATGAGCAGTTCTTC. Translation: CASSFPDYNEQFF.

This clonotype was found a few times. The chain has TRBV15 and TRBJ2-3; D is undetermined. Germline values: CDR1 LNHNV, CDR2 YYDKDF (reference sequence). The CDR3 consists of 14 residues. V lost 0 bases and J 1 base, leaving 5 bases between the germline ends. The CDR3 loop is CATSRDRGTDTQYF. CDR3 nucleotides: TGTGCCACCAGCAGAGATCGGGGCACAGATACGCAGTATTTT.

This clonotype was found a few times. The chain employs TRBV20-1 and TRBJ1-5; 8 positions match TRBD1. V trimming: 4 bases; J trimming: 6 bases; junction bases outside the gene matches: 5. The CDR3 is made up of 13 amino acids. From germline, CDR1 is DFQATT and CDR2 SNEGSKA (reference sequence). CDR3 loop: CSATAGGSQPQHF. CDR3 DNA: TGCAGTGCTACGGCAGGGGGCTCTCAGCCCCAGCATTTT.

This chain links TRBV6-1 with TRBJ2-5; D may match TRBD1 or TRBD2 (5 bases each). The V end was cut by 7 bases, the J end by 5 bases, with 14 bases between. The CDR3 spans 13 residues. Per the germline V gene, CDR1 is MNHNS and CDR2 is SASEGT. CDR3 DNA: TGTGCCAGCACCACCGGGACCGTGGAGACCCAGTACTTC. Translated: CASTTGTVETQYF.

This clonotype was counted at least ten times. The chain joins TRBV29-1 to TRBJ1-2; 9 nucleotides agree with TRBD1. CDR3 size: 15 residues. The ends lost 1 base at V and 4 bases at J; junction bases unmatched: 7. CDR1 and CDR2 (germline): SQVTM, ANQGSEA. DNA for the CDR3: TGCAGCGTTGAAGTGTGGGACAGGGTTTCCTATGGCTACACCTTC. Protein sequence: CSVEVWDRVSYGYTF.

This clonotype occurred a few times. The rearrangement uses TRBV11-2 and TRBJ2-5, with 8 nucleotides matching TRBD1. In germline, CDR1 is SGHAT, CDR2 FQNNGV. This CDR3 is built from 14 residues. V lost 6 bases and J lost 2; bases outside the gene matches: 5. The CDR3 reads CASRWGQAQETQYF. The CDR3 nucleotides are TGTGCCAGCAGATGGGGACAGGCTCAAGAGACCCAGTACTTC.

This clonotype was counted many times. The gene calls are TRBV28 and TRBJ2-1; TRBD2 matches at 14 bases. Trimming took 2 bases from V and 7 from J; bases not matched to a gene: 10. The CDR3 is 18 residues long. The V gene's germline CDR1 is MDHEN and CDR2 SYDVKM. CDR3 nucleotides: TGTGCCAGCAGTTTACCCAGGACTAGCGGGAGGTCAGGAAATGAGCAGTTCTTC. This translates into CASSLPRTSGRSGNEQFF.

This clonotype has just one count. The CDR3 sequence is CASRPRGGNQPQHF. CDR3 bases: TGTGCCAGCAGGCCCCGGGGGGGCAATCAGCCCCAGCATTTT. This rearrangement joins TRBV12-3 or TRBV12-4 to TRBJ1-5, with D perhaps TRBD1 (5 bases). This CDR3 has 14 residues. V gave up 6 bases and J gave up 2 bases, with 11 bases separating them.

The table lists this clonotype with a few counts. The chain carries TRBV10-1 and TRBJ2-1, with D tentatively TRBD1 (5 bases). This CDR3 is built from 16 residues. Trimming took off 6 bases at V and 8 bases at J, with 23 bases between the two ends. From germline, CDR1 is WNHNN and CDR2 SYGVQD (reference sequence). The CDR3 DNA sequence: TGCGCCAGCAGATCTTTTGCGACAGCCAAAGGCCATGAGCAGTTCTTC. Its translation is CASRSFATAKGHEQFF.

CDR3 region: CATSDRDSLTDTQYF. CDR3 bases: TGTGCCACCAGTGATCGGGACAGTCTCACAGATACGCAGTATTTT. This rearrangement joins TRBV24-1 to TRBJ2-3; 7 nucleotides align to TRBD1. The CDR3 totals 15 residues. V shed 3 bases, J shed 2 bases, and the junction held 4 bases outside the gene matches. Germline lookup yields CDR1 KGHDR and CDR2 SFDVKD.